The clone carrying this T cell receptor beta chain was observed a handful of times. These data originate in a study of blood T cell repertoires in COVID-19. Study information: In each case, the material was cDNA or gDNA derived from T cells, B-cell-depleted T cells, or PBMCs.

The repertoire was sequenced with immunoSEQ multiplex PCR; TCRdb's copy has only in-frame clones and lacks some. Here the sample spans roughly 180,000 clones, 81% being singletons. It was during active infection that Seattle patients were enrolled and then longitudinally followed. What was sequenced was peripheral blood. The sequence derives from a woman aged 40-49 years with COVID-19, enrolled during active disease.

The CDR3 nucleotides are TGTGCCAGCAGCTTAGCTGGGACATCTTACGAGCAGTACTTC. Its protein is CASSLAGTSYEQYF. This chain joins TRBV7-8 and TRBJ2-7, with D maybe TRBD1 (6 bases). This CDR3 is built from 14 residues. The V gene lost 0 bases and the J gene lost 4 bases, with 10 bases spanning the gap. Germline V gene lookup returns CDR1 SGHVS and CDR2 FQNEAQ.